The TCR beta chain under discussion was sequenced for a study of cytomegalovirus exposure and HLA in healthy donors. Study-level points and caveats: Accounts indicate the classifier identified cytomegalovirus status with strong specificity and sensitivity. There were 150 to 200 TCR beta chains listed as cytomegalovirus-associated. In a later analysis, first-cohort TCR clusters were found to tend to co-occur in the 130 or so validation repertoires.

Points on this clone: Its antigen is still unknown.

This CDR3 is built from 15 residues. Germline CDR1 is SGHNT and CDR2 is YENEEA. Unmatched junction bases numbered 5, after V lost 0 bases and J lost 9 bases. TCRdb keeps only in-frame clones here, not all; method: immunoSEQ multiplex PCR. This table holds some 90,000 clones, about 96% found once. This receptor was obtained from a man younger than 30 in good health and CMV-seronegative. Sequenced: PBMCs. V usage is TRBV11-3 and J usage is TRBJ2-1; TRBD2 matches 10 bases. DNA for the CDR3: TGTGCCAGCAGCTTAGAAAGCGGGAGGGCGAGTGAGCAGTTCTTC. The encoded protein is CASSLESGRASEQFF.